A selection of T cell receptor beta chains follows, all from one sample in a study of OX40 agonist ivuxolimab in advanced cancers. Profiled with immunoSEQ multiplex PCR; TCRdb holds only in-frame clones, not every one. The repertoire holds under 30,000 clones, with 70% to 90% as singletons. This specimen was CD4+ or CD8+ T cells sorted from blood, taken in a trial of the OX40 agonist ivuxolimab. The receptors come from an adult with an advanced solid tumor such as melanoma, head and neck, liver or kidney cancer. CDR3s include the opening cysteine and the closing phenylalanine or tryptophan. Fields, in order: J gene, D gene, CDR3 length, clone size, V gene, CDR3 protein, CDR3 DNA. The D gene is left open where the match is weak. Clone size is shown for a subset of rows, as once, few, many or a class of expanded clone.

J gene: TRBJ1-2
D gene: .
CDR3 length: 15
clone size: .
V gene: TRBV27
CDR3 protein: CASSRATHRDYGYTF
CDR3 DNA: TGTGCCAGCAGTCGGGCGACTCACAGGGACTATGGCTACACCTTC

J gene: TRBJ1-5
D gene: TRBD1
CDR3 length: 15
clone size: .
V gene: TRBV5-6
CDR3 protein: CASSFTTGANQPQHF
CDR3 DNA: TGTGCCAGCAGCTTTACAACAGGGGCCAATCAGCCCCAGCATTTT

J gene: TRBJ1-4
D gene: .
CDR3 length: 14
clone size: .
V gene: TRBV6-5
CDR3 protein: CASSSGQKNEKLFF
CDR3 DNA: TGTGCCAGCAGCTCCGGACAGAAGAATGAAAAACTGTTTTTT

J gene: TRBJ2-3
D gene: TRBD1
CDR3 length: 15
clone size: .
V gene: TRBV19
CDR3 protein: CASTIGQGISDTQYF
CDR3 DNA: TGTGCCAGTACCATCGGACAGGGAATTTCAGATACGCAGTATTTT

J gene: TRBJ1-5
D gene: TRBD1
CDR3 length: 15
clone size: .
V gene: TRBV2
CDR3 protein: CASIRDRGHNQPQHF
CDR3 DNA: TGTGCCAGCATTCGGGACAGGGGGCACAATCAGCCCCAGCATTTT

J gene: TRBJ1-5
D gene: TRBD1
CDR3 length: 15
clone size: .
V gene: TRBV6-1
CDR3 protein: CASSGTGPIDQPQHF
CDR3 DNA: TGTGCCAGCAGCGGGACAGGTCCGATAGATCAGCCCCAGCATTTT

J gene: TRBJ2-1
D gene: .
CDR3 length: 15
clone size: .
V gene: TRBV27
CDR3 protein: CASSFYPGGLDEQFF
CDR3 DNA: TGTGCCAGCAGTTTTTACCCGGGGGGCTTGGATGAGCAGTTCTTC

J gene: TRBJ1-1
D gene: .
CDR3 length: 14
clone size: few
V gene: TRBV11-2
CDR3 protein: CASSLESGHTEAFF
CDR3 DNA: TGTGCCAGCAGCTTAGAAAGCGGGCACACTGAAGCTTTCTTT

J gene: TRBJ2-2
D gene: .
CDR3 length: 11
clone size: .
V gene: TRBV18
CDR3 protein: CASSYTGELFF
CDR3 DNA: TGTGCCAGCTCCTACACCGGGGAGCTGTTTTTT

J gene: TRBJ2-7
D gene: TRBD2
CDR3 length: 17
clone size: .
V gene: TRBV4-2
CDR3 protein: CASSQETAGGVLYEQYF
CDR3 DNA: TGTGCCAGCAGCCAAGAGACGGCGGGGGGCGTTTTGTACGAGCAGTACTTC

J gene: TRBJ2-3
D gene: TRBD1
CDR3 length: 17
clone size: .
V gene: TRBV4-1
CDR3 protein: CASSQAGQGVWTDTQYF
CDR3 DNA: TGCGCCAGCAGCCAAGCGGGACAGGGGGTCTGGACAGATACGCAGTATTTT

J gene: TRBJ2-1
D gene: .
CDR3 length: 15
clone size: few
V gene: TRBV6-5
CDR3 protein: CASSVSESSYNEQFF
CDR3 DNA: TGTGCCAGCAGTGTCTCCGAGAGCTCCTACAATGAGCAGTTCTTC

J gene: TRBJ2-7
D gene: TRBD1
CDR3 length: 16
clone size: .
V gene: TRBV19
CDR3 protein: CASSTRDRVIGHEQYF
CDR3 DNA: TGTGCCAGTAGTACCAGAGACAGGGTGATTGGCCACGAGCAGTACTTC

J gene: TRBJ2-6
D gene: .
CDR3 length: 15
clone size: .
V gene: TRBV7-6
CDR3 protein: CASSPEPSGANVLTF
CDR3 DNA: TGTGCCAGCAGCCCAGAGCCCTCTGGGGCCAACGTCCTGACTTTC

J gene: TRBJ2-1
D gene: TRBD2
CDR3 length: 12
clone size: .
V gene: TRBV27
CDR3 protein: CASSGTKPEQFF
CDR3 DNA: TGTGCCAGCAGTGGGACTAAACCTGAGCAGTTCTTC

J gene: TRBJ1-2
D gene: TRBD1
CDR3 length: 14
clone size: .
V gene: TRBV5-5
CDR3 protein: CASNERDRVYGYTF
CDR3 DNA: TGTGCCAGCAATGAACGGGACAGGGTCTATGGCTACACCTTC

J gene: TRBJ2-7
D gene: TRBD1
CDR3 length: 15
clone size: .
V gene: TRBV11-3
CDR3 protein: CASSDPGTGGKEQYF
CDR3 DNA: TGTGCCAGCAGCGACCCCGGGACAGGGGGTAAAGAGCAGTACTTC

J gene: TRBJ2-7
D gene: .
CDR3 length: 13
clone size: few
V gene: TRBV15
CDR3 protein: CATSRVQGYEQYF
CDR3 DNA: TGTGCCACCAGCAGAGTTCAGGGCTACGAGCAGTACTTC

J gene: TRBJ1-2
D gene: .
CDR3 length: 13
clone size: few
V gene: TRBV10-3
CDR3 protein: CAISELDGSGYTF
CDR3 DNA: TGTGCCATCAGTGAACTTGATGGAAGTGGCTACACCTTC

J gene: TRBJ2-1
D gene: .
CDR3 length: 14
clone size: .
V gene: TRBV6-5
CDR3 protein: CASSQGGSYNEQFF
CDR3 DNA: TGTGCCAGCAGTCAGGGGGGGTCCTACAATGAGCAGTTCTTC

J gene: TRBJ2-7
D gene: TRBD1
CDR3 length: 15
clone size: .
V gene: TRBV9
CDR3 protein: CASSVLQGAGDEQYF
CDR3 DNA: TGTGCCAGCAGCGTGCTACAGGGGGCCGGGGACGAGCAGTACTTC

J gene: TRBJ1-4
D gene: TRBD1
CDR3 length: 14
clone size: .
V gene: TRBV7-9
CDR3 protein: CASRGQGVFEKLFF
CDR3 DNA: TGTGCCAGCAGGGGACAGGGGGTCTTTGAAAAACTGTTTTTT

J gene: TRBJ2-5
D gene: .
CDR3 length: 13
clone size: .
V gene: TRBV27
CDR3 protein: CASSFAGQETQYF
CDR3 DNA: TGTGCCAGCAGTTTCGCGGGGCAAGAGACCCAGTACTTC

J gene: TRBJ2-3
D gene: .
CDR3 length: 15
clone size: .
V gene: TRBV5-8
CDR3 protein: CASSPRTDGQDTQYF
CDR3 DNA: TGTGCCAGCAGCCCCCGGACGGACGGACAAGATACGCAGTATTTT

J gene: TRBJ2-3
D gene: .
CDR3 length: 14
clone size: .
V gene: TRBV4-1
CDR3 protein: CASSPRTGKNTQYF
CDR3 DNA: TGCGCCAGCAGCCCACGAACAGGGAAGAATACGCAGTATTTT

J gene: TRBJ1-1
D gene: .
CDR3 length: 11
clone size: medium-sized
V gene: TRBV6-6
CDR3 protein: CASITGTEAFF
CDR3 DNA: TGTGCCAGCATTACGGGCACTGAAGCTTTCTTT

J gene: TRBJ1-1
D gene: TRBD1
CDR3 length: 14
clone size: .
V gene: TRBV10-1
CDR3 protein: CASSESTGDAEAFF
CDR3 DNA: TGCGCCAGCAGTGAGTCGACAGGGGACGCTGAAGCTTTCTTT

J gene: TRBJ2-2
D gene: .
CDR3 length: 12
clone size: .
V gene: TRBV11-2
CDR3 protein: CASSLDGRELFF
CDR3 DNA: TGTGCCAGCAGCTTAGATGGGAGGGAGCTGTTTTTT

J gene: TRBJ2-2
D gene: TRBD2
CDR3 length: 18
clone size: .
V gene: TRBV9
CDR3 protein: CASSVDGTSGGYTGELFF
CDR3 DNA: TGTGCCAGCAGCGTAGATGGGACTAGCGGGGGATACACCGGGGAGCTGTTTTTT